The TCR beta chain described here comes from a study of blood T cells in healthy people across ages. Study results and limitations: Because donor CMV status was unknown, expanded clonotype changes were possibly confounded. Higher diversity, along with more naive CD4+ cells, distinguished long-lived donors from aged donors. It was not possible, with unsorted PBMCs, to conclusively compare naive and antigen-experienced cells.

This clonotype showed up just a few times. What it recognizes is unknown. Combining a sample-barcoded 5' primer with a J-beta primer mix, a second PCR ran for about 7 to 12 cycles. Via MiXCR, TCRdb re-called the 5' RACE reads, giving one row per CDR3 protein. The table lists about 1.1 million distinct CDR3 sequences, 35% to 45% of them singletons. Caucasian individuals from Russia who were healthy and aged 6 to 90 acted as donors. V was pared by 0 bases and J by 4 bases, with 14 bases of the junction left unmatched. This CDR3 is built from 18 residues. The germline V gene encodes CDR1 MNHEY and CDR2 SVGAGI.

The clonotype comes from a man younger than 35 in good health. The sequenced sample consisted of blood. This chain joins TRBV6-5 and TRBJ1-2; 7 positions agree with TRBD1. Here the CDR3 DNA reads TGTGCCAGCAGTTACTCGATCTTGGAGCCAGGGGGTAGCTATGGCTACACCTTC. Translating gives CASSYSILEPGGSYGYTF.